This record covers a single T cell receptor beta chain. Time point indicated: pretreatment peripheral blood. Clones were sequenced by immunoSEQ multiplex PCR, and TCRdb holds only the in-frame ones, with some missing. Altogether around 100,000 clones are present, around 87% being singletons, with the ten largest covering roughly 2%. The sample is drawn from a study of PD-L1 blockade in urothelial cancer. Study details: Patients went on atezolizumab in the mid-2010s, receiving 1,200 mg intravenously every 3 weeks. As for prior chemotherapy regimens, patients had received 0 to 3. A median of approximately 150,000 T cells was found in the blood samples.

Germline V CDR1 and CDR2: SGHNT, YYREEE (reference sequence). The CDR3 totals 14 residues. Germline trimming cut 0 bases from V and 2 bases from J; bases unmatched to any gene: 1. This receptor was identified in a man between 60 and 75 years old with urothelial cancer. The sample consisted of PBMCs, taken around atezolizumab (anti-PD-L1) treatment. The chain is built from TRBV5-4 and TRBJ2-5, with 7 bases that match TRBD2. The CDR3 region is CASSLDSGQETQYF. CDR3 DNA sequence: TGTGCCAGCAGCTTGGATAGCGGGCAAGAGACCCAGTACTTC.